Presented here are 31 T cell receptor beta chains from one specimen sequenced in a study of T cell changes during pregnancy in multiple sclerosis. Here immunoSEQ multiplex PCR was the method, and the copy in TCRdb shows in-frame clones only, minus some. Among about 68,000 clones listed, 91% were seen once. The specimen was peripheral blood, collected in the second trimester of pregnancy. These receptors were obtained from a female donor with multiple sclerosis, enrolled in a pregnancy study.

The CDR3 bases are TGTGCCAGCGTGTCAGGGGAACATTCACCCCTCCACTTT. It encodes CASVSGEHSPLHF. The chain recombines TRBV6-6 with TRBJ1-6, with D maybe TRBD1 (6 bases). The V end lost 8 bases, the J end lost 8 bases, and 13 bases lay between the germline ends. Germline loops: CDR1 MNHNY, CDR2 SVGAGI (reference sequence). There are 13 residues in the CDR3.

The CDR3 here is CASRDRGDIQYF. The CDR3 nucleotides are TGTGCCAGCAGAGACAGGGGGGACATTCAGTACTTC. The chain is built from TRBV25-1 and TRBJ2-4, with 9 bases lining up with TRBD1. Germline lookup yields CDR1 MGHDK and CDR2 SYGVNS. This CDR3 is built from 12 residues. After removal of 6 bases from V and 8 bases from J, the junction contained 2 bases not matched to a gene.

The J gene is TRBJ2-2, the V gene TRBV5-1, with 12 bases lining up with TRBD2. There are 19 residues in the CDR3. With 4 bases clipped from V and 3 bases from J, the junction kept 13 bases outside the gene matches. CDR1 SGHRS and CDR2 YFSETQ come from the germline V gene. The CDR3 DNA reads TGCGCCAGCAGCGCAGGATCTAGCGGGGGGGCCTTTGACACCGGGGAGCTGTTTTTT. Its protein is CASSAGSSGGAFDTGELFF.

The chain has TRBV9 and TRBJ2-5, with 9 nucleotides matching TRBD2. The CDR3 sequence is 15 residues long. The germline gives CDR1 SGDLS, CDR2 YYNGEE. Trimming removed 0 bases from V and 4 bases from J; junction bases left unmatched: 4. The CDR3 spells CASSVGAGGLETQYF. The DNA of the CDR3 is TGTGCCAGCAGCGTAGGCGCGGGGGGGTTAGAGACCCAGTACTTC.

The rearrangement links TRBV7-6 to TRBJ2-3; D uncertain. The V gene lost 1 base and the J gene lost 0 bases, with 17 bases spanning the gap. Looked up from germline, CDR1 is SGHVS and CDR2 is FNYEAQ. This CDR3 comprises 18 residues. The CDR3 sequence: CASSLVSRSATSTDTQYF. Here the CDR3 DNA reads TGTGCCAGCAGCTTAGTTTCTCGTAGTGCCACTAGCACAGATACGCAGTATTTT.

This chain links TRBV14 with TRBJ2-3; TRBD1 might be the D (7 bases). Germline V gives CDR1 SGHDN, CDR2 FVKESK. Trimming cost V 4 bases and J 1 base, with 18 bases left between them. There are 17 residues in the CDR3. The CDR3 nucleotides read TGTGCCAGCAGCCGAGATCAGGGGGGTTTAGGCACAGATACGCAGTATTTT. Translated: CASSRDQGGLGTDTQYF. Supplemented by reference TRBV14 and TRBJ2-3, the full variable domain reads EAGVTQFPSHSVIEKGQTVTLRCDPISGHDNLYWYRRVMGKEIKFLLHFVKESKQDESGMPNNRFLAERTGGTYSTLKVQPAELEDSGVYFCASSRDQGGLGTDTQYFGPGTRLTVL.

The CDR3 DNA is TGTGCCAGCAGTGACAGGGGGCTGACAGCGGGGGGCCGCAATGAGCAGTTCTTC. Translated, it gives CASSDRGLTAGGRNEQFF. The V call is TRBV2, the J call TRBJ2-1, with a weak D call TRBD2 (9 bases). Trimming cost V 3 bases and J 6 bases, with 24 bases left between them. This CDR3 is built from 18 residues. Germline CDR1 reads SNHLY; CDR2 reads FYNNEI.

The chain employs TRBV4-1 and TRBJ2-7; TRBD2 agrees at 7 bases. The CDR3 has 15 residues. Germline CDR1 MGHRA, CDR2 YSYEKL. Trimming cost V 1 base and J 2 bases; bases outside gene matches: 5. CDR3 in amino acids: CASSQVGGRAYEQYF. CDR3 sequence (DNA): TGCGCCAGCAGCCAAGTGGGGGGGAGGGCCTACGAGCAGTACTTC.

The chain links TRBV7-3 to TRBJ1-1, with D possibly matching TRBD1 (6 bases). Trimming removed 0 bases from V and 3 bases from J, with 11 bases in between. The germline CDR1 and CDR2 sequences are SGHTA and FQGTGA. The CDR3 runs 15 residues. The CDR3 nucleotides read TGTGCCAGCAGCTTAACGGGGGCCCCAGACACTGAAGCTTTCTTT. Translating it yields CASSLTGAPDTEAFF.

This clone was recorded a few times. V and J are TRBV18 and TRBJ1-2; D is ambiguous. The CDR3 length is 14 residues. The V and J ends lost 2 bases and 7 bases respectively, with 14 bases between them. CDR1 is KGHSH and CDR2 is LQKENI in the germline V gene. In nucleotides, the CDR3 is TGTGCCAGCTCACCAGCTCGGGAGTCGGGTGGCTACACCTTC. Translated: CASSPARESGGYTF.

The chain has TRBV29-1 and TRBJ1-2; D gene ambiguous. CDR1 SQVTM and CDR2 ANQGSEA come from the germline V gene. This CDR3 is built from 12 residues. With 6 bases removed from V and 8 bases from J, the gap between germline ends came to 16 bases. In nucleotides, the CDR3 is TGCAGCGTATGGACTACCGAAGGAGGCTACACCTTC. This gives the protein CSVWTTEGGYTF.

This chain's CDR3 is CASSTRTAGQETQYF. The CDR3 DNA reads as TGTGCCAGTAGTACCCGGACAGCCGGCCAAGAGACCCAGTACTTC. V gene TRBV19 combines with J gene TRBJ2-5, with D tentatively TRBD1 (6 bases). The CDR3 loop spans 15 amino acids. Trimming removed 4 bases from V and 1 base from J, with 13 bases in between. Germline lookup yields CDR1 LNHDA and CDR2 SQIVND (reference sequence).

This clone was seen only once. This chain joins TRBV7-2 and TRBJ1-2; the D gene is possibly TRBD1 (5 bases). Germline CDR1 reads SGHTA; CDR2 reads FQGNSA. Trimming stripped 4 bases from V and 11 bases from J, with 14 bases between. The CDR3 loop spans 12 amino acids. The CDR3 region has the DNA TGTGCCAGCAGCTCGACAGTCGTTGGATACACCTTC. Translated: CASSSTVVGYTF. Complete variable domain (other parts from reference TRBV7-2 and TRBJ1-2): GAGVSQSPSNKVTEKGKDVELRCDPISGHTALYWYRQSLGQGLEFLIYFQGNSAPDKSGLPSDRFSAERTGGSVSTLTIQRTQQEDSAVYLCASSSTVVGYTFGSGTRLTVV.

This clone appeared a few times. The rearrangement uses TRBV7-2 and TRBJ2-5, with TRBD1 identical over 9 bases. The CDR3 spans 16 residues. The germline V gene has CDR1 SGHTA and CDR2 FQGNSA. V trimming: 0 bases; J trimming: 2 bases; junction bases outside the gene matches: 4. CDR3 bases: TGTGCCAGCAGCTTAGCGCACGGACAGGGGCAAGAGACCCAGTACTTC. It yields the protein CASSLAHGQGQETQYF.

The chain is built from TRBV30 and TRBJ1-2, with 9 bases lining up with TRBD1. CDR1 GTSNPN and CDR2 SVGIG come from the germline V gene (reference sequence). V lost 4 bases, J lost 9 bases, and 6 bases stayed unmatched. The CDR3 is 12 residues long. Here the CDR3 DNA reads TGTGCCTGGATTCGGACAGGGGATAGCTACACCTTC. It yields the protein CAWIRTGDSYTF.

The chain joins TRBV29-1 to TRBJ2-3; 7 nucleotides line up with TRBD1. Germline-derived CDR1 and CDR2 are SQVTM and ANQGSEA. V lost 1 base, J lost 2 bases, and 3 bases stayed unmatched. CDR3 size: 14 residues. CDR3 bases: TGCAGCGTTGAAGCAGGGGGTATCACAGATACGCAGTATTTT. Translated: CSVEAGGITDTQYF.

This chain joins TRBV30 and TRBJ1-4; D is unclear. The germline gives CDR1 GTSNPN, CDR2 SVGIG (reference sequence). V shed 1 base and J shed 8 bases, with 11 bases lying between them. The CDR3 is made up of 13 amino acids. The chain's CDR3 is CAWSEDSREKLFF. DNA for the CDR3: TGTGCCTGGAGTGAAGATTCGAGGGAAAAACTGTTTTTT. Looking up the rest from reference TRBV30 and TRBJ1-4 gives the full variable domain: SQTIHQWPATLVQPVGSPLSLECTVEGTSNPNLYWYRQAAGRGLQLLFYSVGIGQISSEVPQNLSASRPQDRQFILSSKKLLLSDSGFYLCAWSEDSREKLFFGSGTQLSVL.

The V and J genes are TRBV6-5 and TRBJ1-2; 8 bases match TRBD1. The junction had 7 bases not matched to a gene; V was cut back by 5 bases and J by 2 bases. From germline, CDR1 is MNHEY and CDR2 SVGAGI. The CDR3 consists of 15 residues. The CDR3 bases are TGTGCCAGCAGTCCTTGGCGGACAGGGAACTATGGCTACACCTTC. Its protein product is CASSPWRTGNYGYTF.

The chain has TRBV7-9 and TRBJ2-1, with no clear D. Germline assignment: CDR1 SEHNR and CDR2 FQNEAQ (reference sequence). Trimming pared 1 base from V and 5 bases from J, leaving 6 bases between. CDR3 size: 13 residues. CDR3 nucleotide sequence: TGTGCCAGCAGCTTAGTACAGCACAATGAGCAGTTCTTC. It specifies CASSLVQHNEQFF. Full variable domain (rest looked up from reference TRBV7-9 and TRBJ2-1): DTGVSQNPRHKITKRGQNVTFRCDPISEHNRLYWYRQTLGQGPEFLTYFQNEAQLEKSRLLSDRFSAERPKGSFSTLEIQRTEQGDSAMYLCASSLVQHNEQFFGPGTRLTVL.

CDR3 amino acids: CATSRGTGGFREQYF. CDR3 coding DNA: TGTGCCACCAGCAGGGGGACAGGGGGCTTTCGGGAGCAGTACTTC. The chain combines TRBV15 with TRBJ2-7; 12 bases fit TRBD1. V shed 3 bases and J 7 bases; nucleotides not matched to a gene: 7. Germline values: CDR1 LNHNV, CDR2 YYDKDF (reference sequence). The CDR3 loop spans 15 amino acids.

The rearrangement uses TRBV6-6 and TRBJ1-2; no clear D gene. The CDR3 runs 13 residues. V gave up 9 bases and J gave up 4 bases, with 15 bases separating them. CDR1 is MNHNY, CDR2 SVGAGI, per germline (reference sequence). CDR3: CASLPGSSYGYTF. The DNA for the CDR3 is TGTGCCAGTCTCCCCGGGTCTTCCTATGGCTACACCTTC.

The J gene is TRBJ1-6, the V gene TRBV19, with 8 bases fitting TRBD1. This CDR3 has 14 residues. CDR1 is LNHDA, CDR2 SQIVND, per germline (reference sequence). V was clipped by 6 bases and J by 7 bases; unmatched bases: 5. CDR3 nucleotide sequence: TGTGCCAGTAGGACGGGACAGGTAAATTCACCCCTCCACTTT. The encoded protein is CASRTGQVNSPLHF.

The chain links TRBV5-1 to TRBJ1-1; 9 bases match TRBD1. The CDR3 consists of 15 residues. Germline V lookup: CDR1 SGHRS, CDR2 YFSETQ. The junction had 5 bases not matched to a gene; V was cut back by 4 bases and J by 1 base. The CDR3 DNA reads TGCGCCAGCAGCCCGGGGGACAGGGAGAACACTGAAGCTTTCTTT. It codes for CASSPGDRENTEAFF.

CDR3 in DNA: TGCGCCAGCGTATCGACGACAGCCTTGAGCTATGGCTACACCTTC. Protein product: CASVSTTALSYGYTF. V gene TRBV10-2 combines with J gene TRBJ1-2; D may be TRBD1 (5 bases). Trimming left V 8 bases short and J 4 bases short, with 20 bases between. The CDR3 has 15 amino acids. The V gene's germline CDR1 is WSHSY and CDR2 SAAADI.

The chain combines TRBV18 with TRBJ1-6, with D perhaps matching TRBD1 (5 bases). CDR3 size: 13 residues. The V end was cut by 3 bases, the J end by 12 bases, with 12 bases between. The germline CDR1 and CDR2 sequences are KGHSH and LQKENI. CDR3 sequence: CASSPDGGKPLHF. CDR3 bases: TGTGCCAGCTCACCTGACGGGGGGAAACCCCTCCACTTT.

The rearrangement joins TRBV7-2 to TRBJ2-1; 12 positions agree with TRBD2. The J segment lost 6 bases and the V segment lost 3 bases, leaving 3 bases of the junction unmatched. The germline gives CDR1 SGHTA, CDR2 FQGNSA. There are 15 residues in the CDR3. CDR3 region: CASSFLAGGPNEQFF. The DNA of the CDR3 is TGTGCCAGCAGCTTCCTAGCGGGGGGGCCCAATGAGCAGTTCTTC.

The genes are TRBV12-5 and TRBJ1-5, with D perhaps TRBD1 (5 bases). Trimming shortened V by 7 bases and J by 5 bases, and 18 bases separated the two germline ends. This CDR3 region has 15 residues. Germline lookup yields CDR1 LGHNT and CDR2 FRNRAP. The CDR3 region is CASARRGTGDQPQHF. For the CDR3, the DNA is TGTGCTAGTGCCCGTCGGGGGACGGGCGATCAGCCCCAGCATTTT.

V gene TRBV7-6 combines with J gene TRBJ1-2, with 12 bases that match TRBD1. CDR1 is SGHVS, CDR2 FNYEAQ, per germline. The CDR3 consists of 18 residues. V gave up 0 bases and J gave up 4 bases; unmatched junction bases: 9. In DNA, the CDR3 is TGTGCCAGCAGCTTAGCCGGGACAGGGGGCGTCGAGGGCTATGGCTACACCTTC. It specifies CASSLAGTGGVEGYGYTF.

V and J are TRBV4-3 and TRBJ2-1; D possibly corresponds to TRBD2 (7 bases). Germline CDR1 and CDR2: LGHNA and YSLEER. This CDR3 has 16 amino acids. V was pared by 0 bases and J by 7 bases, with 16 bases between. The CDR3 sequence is CASSQDMAGAPNEQFF. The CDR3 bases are TGCGCCAGCAGCCAAGACATGGCGGGGGCCCCTAATGAGCAGTTCTTC.

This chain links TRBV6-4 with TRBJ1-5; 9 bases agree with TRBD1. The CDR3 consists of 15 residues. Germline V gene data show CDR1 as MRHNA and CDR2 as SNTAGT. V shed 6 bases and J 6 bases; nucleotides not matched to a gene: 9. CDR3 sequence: CASRNTGGRGQPQHF. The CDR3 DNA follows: TGTGCCAGCAGAAACACAGGGGGCAGGGGTCAGCCCCAGCATTTT.

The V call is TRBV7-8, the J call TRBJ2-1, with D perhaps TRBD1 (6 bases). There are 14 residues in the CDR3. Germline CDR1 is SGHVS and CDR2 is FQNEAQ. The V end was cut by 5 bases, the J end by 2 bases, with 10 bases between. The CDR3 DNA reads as TGTGCCAGCAGCCGTGGACAGACCTACAATGAGCAGTTCTTC. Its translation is CASSRGQTYNEQFF.